The source of this T cell receptor (beta chain) is a study of regulatory T cells in long-lasting Graves disease. The time point denotes: newly diagnosed GD, antithyroid drugs for less than 3 months. PBMC-extracted RNA yielded the TCR library. In building TCR beta libraries, iRepertoire HTBI primers were used together with Arm-PCR of CDR3 regions. MiXCR, run by TCRdb on the multiplex PCR reads, gives a single entry per CDR3 protein. The profile shows 420,000 or so distinct CDR3 sequences, 15% to 20% of them singletons. This clonotype showed up just a few times. Germline CDR1 reads GTSNPN; CDR2 reads SVGIG (reference sequence). Trimming pared 0 bases from V and 4 bases from J, leaving 18 bases between. The CDR3 length is 16 residues. These data are also associated with another study on T cells in Graves' hyperthyroidism and ophthalmopathy.

The clonotype originates from a woman aged 18 to 35 with Graves disease. Material: peripheral blood mononuclear cells (PBMCs), obtained at new diagnosis, from a patient treated with antithyroid drugs. This chain joins TRBV30 and TRBJ1-1; D is undetermined. Here the CDR3 DNA reads TGTGCCTGGAGTGTCATGTACCCCCCGGGAGGCACTGAAGCTTTCTTT. Translated: CAWSVMYPPGGTEAFF.